These T cell receptor beta chains were read from a single sample in a study of CD8 T cells in Susac syndrome. TCRdb re-analysed the immunoSEQ multiplex PCR reads in MiXCR, keeping a single row per CDR3 protein. The sample has tens of thousands of distinct CDR3 sequences, more than 85% seen once; the top ten hold just over 0.5%. Sequencing used CD8+ T cells from PBMCs. These TCRs come from a human donor with multiple sclerosis. CDR3s include the opening cysteine and the closing phenylalanine or tryptophan. A D gene is named only where the DNA matches it firmly. Expanded clones get a size class; other rows say once, few or many, or leave the size out.

.	TRBV7-3	.	TRBJ2-1	CASSPRVTVVDEQFF	TGTGCCAGCAGCCCAAGAGTGACGGTGGTGGATGAGCAGTTCTTC
.	TRBV7-9	.	TRBJ1-1	CASSFVGNTEAFF	TGTGCCAGCAGCTTCGTGGGAAACACTGAAGCTTTCTTT
.	TRBV2	TRBD2	TRBJ2-1	CASSGLARGLAEQFF	TGTGCCAGCAGCGGACTAGCACGTGGACTGGCTGAGCAGTTCTTC
.	TRBV2	.	TRBJ1-1	CASQGDTEAFF	TGTGCCAGCCAGGGAGACACTGAAGCTTTCTTT
.	TRBV13	TRBD1	TRBJ1-6	CASSGQGADNSPLHF	TGTGCCAGCAGCGGACAGGGGGCTGATAATTCACCCCTCCACTTT
.	TRBV6-1	.	TRBJ1-1	CASSDGRGATEAFF	TGTGCCAGCAGTGACGGCAGGGGAGCCACTGAAGCTTTCTTT
.	TRBV21-1	.	TRBJ2-4	CASSMDSQGNIQYF	TGTGCCAGCAGCATGGACAGCCAGGGAAACATTCAGTACTTC
.	TRBV20-1	.	TRBJ1-1	CSASMAGGGAFF	TGCAGTGCTAGTATGGCTGGAGGGGGAGCTTTCTTT
.	TRBV24-1	.	TRBJ2-1	CATSTGPQTDEQFF	TGTGCCACCAGCACCGGCCCCCAGACCGATGAGCAGTTCTTC
.	TRBV6-2/TRBV6-3	.	TRBJ2-7	CASSQDGSSYEQYF	TGTGCCAGCAGTCAGGACGGAAGCTCCTACGAGCAGTACTTC
once	TRBV7-8	TRBD2	TRBJ2-3	CASSHLPGTSGRGTDTQYF	TGTGCCAGCAGCCATCTCCCCGGGACTAGCGGGAGAGGGACAGATACGCAGTATTTT
.	TRBV7-9	.	TRBJ2-7	CASSLGYSPSYEQYF	TGTGCCAGCAGCTTAGGTTACTCCCCTTCCTACGAGCAGTACTTC
.	TRBV6-5	TRBD1	TRBJ2-5	CASRGTARETQYF	TGTGCCAGCAGAGGGACAGCGAGGGAGACCCAGTACTTC
once	TRBV30	.	TRBJ1-1	CAWSLPSQVPEAFF	TGTGCCTGGAGTCTACCCTCCCAAGTTCCTGAAGCTTTCTTT
.	TRBV5-6	.	TRBJ2-4	CASSSQGDIQYF	TGTGCCAGCAGCTCCCAGGGTGACATTCAGTACTTC
.	TRBV20-1	.	TRBJ2-7	CSARDTSNSYYEQYF	TGCAGTGCTAGAGATACGAGTAACTCCTACTACGAGCAGTACTTC
.	TRBV5-6	.	TRBJ1-5	CASSLSTGFSNQPQHF	TGTGCCAGCAGCTTGTCCACAGGGTTTAGCAATCAGCCCCAGCATTTT
.	TRBV12-5	.	TRBJ2-3	CASAGMADTQYF	TGTGCTAGTGCGGGGATGGCAGATACGCAGTATTTT
.	TRBV25-1	.	TRBJ2-5	CASSEYTQETQYF	TGTGCCAGCAGTGAATACACGCAAGAGACCCAGTACTTC
.	TRBV27	TRBD1	TRBJ2-1	CASSSRDRGSSSYNEQFF	TGTGCCAGCAGTTCCCGGGACAGGGGGTCAAGCTCCTACAATGAGCAGTTCTTC
.	TRBV14	.	TRBJ2-5	CASSHLKPGPEYQETQYF	TGTGCCAGCAGCCACCTGAAACCGGGACCTGAGTACCAAGAGACCCAGTACTTC
.	TRBV4-3	TRBD2	TRBJ2-7	CASSPEREFSYEQYF	TGCGCCAGCAGCCCAGAGCGGGAGTTCTCCTACGAGCAGTACTTC
once	TRBV4-1	.	TRBJ2-3	CASSQEAGTQYF	TGCGCCAGCAGCCAAGAAGCGGGTACGCAGTATTTT
.	TRBV3-1	TRBD2	TRBJ2-1	CASSQDWTRSQFF	TGTGCCAGCAGCCAAGATTGGACTAGGTCGCAGTTCTTC
.	TRBV19	TRBD1	TRBJ1-1	CASSEFTGGTEAFF	TGTGCCAGTAGTGAGTTTACAGGGGGAACTGAAGCTTTCTTT
.	TRBV4-1	.	TRBJ2-7	CASSQEIVGYEQYF	TGCGCCAGCAGCCAAGAGATAGTGGGCTACGAGCAGTACTTC
once	TRBV6-5	.	TRBJ1-3	CASSYSGAGNTIYF	TGTGCCAGCAGTTACTCAGGGGCTGGAAACACCATATATTTT
.	TRBV9	TRBD1	TRBJ1-6	CASSVAGTDNSPLHF	TGTGCCAGCAGCGTAGCCGGGACAGACAATTCACCCCTCCACTTT
.	TRBV20-1	TRBD1	TRBJ1-1	CSARDAWDRFVEAFF	TGCAGTGCTAGAGATGCCTGGGACAGGTTTGTTGAAGCTTTCTTT
.	TRBV29-1	.	TRBJ1-1	CSVVGLDTEAFF	TGCAGCGTTGTGGGCCTCGACACTGAAGCTTTCTTT
.	TRBV6-5	.	TRBJ1-2	CASSYGGRDGYTF	TGTGCCAGCAGTTACGGGGGCAGGGACGGCTACACCTTC
.	TRBV3-1	TRBD1	TRBJ1-6	CASSPSTGGWNSPLHF	TGTGCCAGCAGCCCGTCGACAGGGGGCTGGAATTCACCCCTCCACTTT
once	TRBV29-1	TRBD1	TRBJ2-7	CSAGPGTGHEQYF	TGCAGCGCAGGACCCGGGACAGGGCACGAGCAGTACTTC
few	TRBV9	.	TRBJ1-1	CASSAGGTEAFF	TGTGCCAGCAGCGCTGGTGGTACTGAAGCTTTCTTT
.	TRBV9	TRBD2	TRBJ2-7	CASSTTGTSSYEQYF	TGTGCCAGCAGCACTACCGGGACTAGCAGCTACGAGCAGTACTTC
.	TRBV12-3/TRBV12-4	TRBD2	TRBJ2-2	CASSQLAGGPTGELFF	TGTGCCAGCAGCCAACTAGCGGGAGGGCCGACCGGGGAGCTGTTTTTT
.	TRBV28	.	TRBJ1-2	CASSLGGRLYGYTF	TGTGCCAGCAGTTTGGGGGGACGGCTCTATGGCTACACCTTC
.	TRBV30	.	TRBJ1-5	CAWSPGFGVYYSNQPQHF	TGTGCCTGGAGTCCGGGCTTCGGGGTCTACTATAGCAATCAGCCCCAGCATTTT
once	TRBV28	.	TRBJ2-7	CASSLWVYEQYF	TGTGCCAGCAGTTTATGGGTCTACGAGCAGTACTTC
.	TRBV11-1	.	TRBJ1-1	CASSNPGWGVSTEAFF	TGTGCCAGCAGCAACCCCGGATGGGGGGTTAGCACTGAAGCTTTCTTT
.	TRBV9	.	TRBJ1-1	CASSPSQGLGTEAFF	TGTGCCAGCAGCCCTAGCCAGGGCCTGGGCACTGAAGCTTTCTTT
.	TRBV6-1	TRBD1	TRBJ2-7	CASSALTGSPYEQYF	TGTGCCAGCAGTGCTTTGACAGGGAGTCCCTACGAGCAGTACTTC
.	TRBV9	.	TRBJ2-1	CASSASSNEQFF	TGTGCCAGCAGCGCTAGCAGCAATGAGCAGTTCTTC
.	TRBV3-1	TRBD1	TRBJ1-4	CASSPTGTRTNEKLFF	TGTGCCAGCAGCCCGACAGGGACCCGGACTAATGAAAAACTGTTTTTT
.	TRBV5-1	.	TRBJ2-2	CASTYWSQHTGELFF	TGCGCCAGCACCTATTGGAGCCAGCACACCGGGGAGCTGTTTTTT
.	TRBV3-1	TRBD2	TRBJ2-3	CASSQDLGSGIGTDTQYF	TGTGCCAGCAGCCAAGATCTGGGCAGCGGGATTGGAACAGATACGCAGTATTTT
few	TRBV9	TRBD2	TRBJ2-5	CASSVEAGGPIETQYF	TGTGCCAGCAGCGTAGAAGCGGGAGGGCCTATAGAGACCCAGTACTTC
.	TRBV20-1	.	TRBJ2-6	CSARARGPLSGANVLTF	TGCAGTGCTAGGGCGCGGGGACCCCTCTCTGGGGCCAACGTCCTGACTTTC
.	TRBV6-6	.	TRBJ2-1	CASSSVYNEQFF	TGTGCCAGCAGTTCCGTTTACAATGAGCAGTTCTTC
.	TRBV3-1	TRBD1	TRBJ2-7	CASSLRTGALNEQYF	TGTGCCAGCAGTTTAAGGACAGGGGCCCTCAACGAGCAGTACTTC
.	TRBV5-1	.	TRBJ2-4	CASSPGVFKNIQYF	TGCGCCAGCAGCCCGGGGGTCTTCAAAAACATTCAGTACTTC
once	TRBV2	.	TRBJ2-7	CASIEGTYEQYF	TGTGCCAGCATAGAGGGGACCTACGAGCAGTACTTC
.	TRBV23-1	.	TRBJ2-6	CASSQTQPRGLEESGANVLTF	TGCGCCAGCAGCCAAACCCAACCCCGGGGACTTGAGGAGTCTGGGGCCAACGTCCTGACTTTC
.	TRBV5-6	.	TRBJ1-1	CASSLVGVEAFF	TGTGCCAGCAGCTTGGTTGGGGTTGAAGCTTTCTTT
.	TRBV9	.	TRBJ2-2	CASSVVGQTFNTGELFF	TGTGCCAGCAGCGTAGTGGGACAAACCTTTAACACCGGGGAGCTGTTTTTT
.	TRBV27	TRBD1	TRBJ1-6	CASSLGGTVNSPLHF	TGTGCCAGCAGTTTAGGGGGGACAGTTAATTCACCCCTCCACTTT
.	TRBV4-3	.	TRBJ1-3	CASSQVVASSGNTIYF	TGCGCCAGCAGCCAAGTGGTTGCGAGCTCTGGAAACACCATATATTTT
.	TRBV3-1	TRBD2	TRBJ2-1	CASSQELAGGHEQFF	TGTGCCAGCAGCCAAGAATTAGCGGGGGGTCATGAGCAGTTCTTC
.	TRBV30	.	TRBJ2-2	CAWRWATHTGELFF	TGTGCCTGGAGGTGGGCTACGCACACCGGGGAGCTGTTTTTT
.	TRBV12-3/TRBV12-4	.	TRBJ2-5	CASSQTLAGQQETQYF	TGTGCCAGCAGTCAAACCCTGGCAGGGCAGCAAGAGACCCAGTACTTC